This TCR beta chain comes out of a study of regulatory T cells in long-lasting Graves disease. The V end lost 2 bases, the J end lost 6 bases, and 16 bases lay between the germline ends. CDR1 SEHNR and CDR2 FQNEAQ come from the germline V gene (reference sequence). The CDR3 covers 15 residues. Library construction for TCR beta used iRepertoire HTBI primers and Arm-PCR of CDR3 regions. A single record per CDR3 protein comes from TCRdb applying MiXCR to the multiplex PCR reads. The data show 360,000 or so distinct CDR3 sequences, 16% seen once. This clonotype was observed a handful of times. Indicated time point: newly diagnosed GD, antithyroid drugs for less than 3 months. PBMC RNA served as the TCR library source. These data were also filed under a second study, of T cells in Graves' hyperthyroidism and ophthalmopathy.

The sample here was peripheral blood mononuclear cells (PBMCs), taken at new diagnosis, from a patient treated with antithyroid drugs. The chain uses TRBV7-9 and TRBJ1-1; D is uncertain. This receptor was obtained from a man aged 40-49 years with Graves disease. The CDR3 DNA is TGTGCCAGCAGCTTATACGGGCATGGGGTCCCTGAAGCTTTCTTT. It translates to CASSLYGHGVPEAFF.